Included here is one TCR beta chain sequence, with context. Its cognate antigen has yet to be identified. No much larger clone exists at a distance of one base, and base qualities are not known. The entire isolated RNA was reverse transcribed using the High Capacity cDNA Reverse Transcription Kit, and thus expressed TCRB transcripts were sequenced. For stem cell-like memory T cell samples, survey-depth immunoSEQ sequencing was used, averaging about 930,000 total reads per sample. Sorted cells were lysed in RLT buffer, and RNA was extracted using DNase-treated RNeasy Micro or Mini kits according to cell number. Each cell subset was processed separately to prevent cross-contamination, with patient and healthy donor samples processed together. The immunoSEQ multiplex PCR was used to amplify TCRB sequences from cDNA, generating 87-bp fragments that spanned the CDR3 region. Sequencing of the amplicons was done on the Illumina HiSeq platform. In the authors' own workflow: PCR bias was computationally corrected using synthetic template baselines, reads within Hamming distance 2 were collapsed, and singletons that could not be merged were discarded. Reads were aligned against IMGT so that V, D and J genes, CDR3 length and insertions or deletions at six rearrangement sites could be assigned. Within each subset, clonotype counts were normalized to sorted cell number, after which true diversity and Gini coefficients were computed with the tcR R package. The overlap coefficient, calculated on TCRB nucleotide sequences, was used to quantify repertoire sharing. Imported from immuneACCESS, the table was reduced by TCRdb to in-frame sequences with V and J called. These copies leave out some clones; in studies compared against another copy, an unresolved V gene accounts for under half, and the cause of the remainder is not known. D and trimming come from the DNA, and the V and J calls and clone size come from that table. The sample yields about 53,000 clones; about three fifths were counted once. The ten biggest clones cover over 0.25% of the sample.

These data are taken from a study of beta chain features in type 1 diabetes (dated by TCRdb to the late 2010s). In terms of the full investigation: No differences in mean age, gender distribution, total cell number or subset yield were found between patients and healthy donors. A total of 90 million to 130 million sorted cells were examined across all samples, and a strong correlation was observed between cell number per subset and RNA yield. In the study, recently diagnosed type 1 diabetes patients and matched healthy donors were compared on the TCRB repertoires of their sorted circulating CD4+ T cell subsets. Regulatory and stem cell-like memory subsets were isolated from only 8 patients and roughly 8 healthy donors, whereas naive and central memory subsets came from all 28 donors.

The investigation overall reported the following: Because cDNA was sequenced instead of genomic DNA, activated cells with high expression could be over-represented, although the groups did not differ in activation or CD3 levels. Type 1 diabetes patients showed a moderate but significant shortening of TCRB CDR3 length in all four CD4+ subsets. Only small numbers of individuals were included in the HLA sub-analyses, which left unresolved whether HLA type had any influence on TCRB rearrangement. Shorter templates might be favored by PCR, yet because patient and control samples were amplified and corrected together, any such skew would affect both groups equally. Naive, central memory and regulatory TCRB repertoires appeared to be more alike among patients than among healthy donors. Fewer insertions and more nucleotide deletions at VDJ recombination sites were observed in patients with type 1 diabetes, implying thymic rearrangement abnormalities.

From each donor, a single peripheral blood sample of around 0.12 L on average was drawn into heparinised tubes. A BD FACSAria II and a panel including CD45RO, CCR7, CD25, CD127, CD95 and CD27 were used to sort naive, central memory, regulatory and stem cell-like memory CD4+ T cells. All sorted populations exceeded 98% purity. Right away, PBMCs were isolated by Lymphoprep density gradient centrifugation and were stained directly, with no culture step. So that batch effects would be minimized, each experiment stained and sorted samples in pairs, pairing one healthy donor with one patient. The clonotype comes from a woman aged 25 to 39 with type 1 diabetes. The sample consisted of stem cell memory CD4+ T cells from blood. This specimen's cell subset or site label, per the study, means: stem cell-like memory CD4+ T cells.

CDR3 protein: CASNQLVGSTDTQYF. The DNA is as follows: TGTGCCAGCAACCAACTAGTGGGTAGCACAGATACGCAGTATTTT. This chain is built from TRBV2 and TRBJ2-3, and the D gene may be TRBD2, 5 bases matching. At the junction V is shortened by 7 bases and J by 0 bases, with 14 bases in between. CDR3 length: 15 amino acids, cysteine to phenylalanine. The retained sequence is limited to the CDR3, 45 bases, with the frame set at the first base. In the germline V gene, CDR1 corresponds to SNHLY and CDR2 to FYNNEI.